This entry lists 29 T cell receptor beta chains sequenced from one sample in a study of T cells after posttransplantation cyclophosphamide. Cyclophosphamide on days +3 and +4 followed busulfan-fludarabine conditioning and a marrow graft. This table comes from immunoSEQ multiplex PCR, and its TCRdb copy is limited to in-frame clones, with some not included. The record shows some 5,000 clones for this sample, with no singletons present. The material sequenced was PBMCs, taken after allogeneic stem cell transplant with posttransplant cyclophosphamide. These receptors originate from a male patient aged 60-70 years who received an allogeneic stem cell transplant from a related donor, was CMV-positive, and had no GVHD. Some T cells may be transferred from the graft donor.

V is TRBV28 and J is TRBJ1-3, with TRBD1 identical over 9 bases. This CDR3 has 16 amino acids. The ends lost 4 bases at V and 1 base at J; junction bases unmatched: 5. Germline V gene sequence: CDR1 MDHEN, CDR2 SYDVKM. Here the CDR3 DNA reads TGTGCCAGCAGTTCCGGGACAGGGACGTCTGGAAACACCATATATTTT. Residues: CASSSGTGTSGNTIYF.

The CDR3 loop reads CASSESRFDEQFF. The CDR3 region has the DNA TGTGCCAGCAGTGAATCGCGTTTCGATGAGCAGTTCTTC. The chain carries TRBV6-1 and TRBJ2-1, with D unresolved. Trimming shortened V by 2 bases and J by 8 bases, and 10 bases separated the two germline ends. Germline V CDR1 and CDR2: MNHNS, SASEGT. This CDR3 has 13 residues.

This clone was found many times. V usage is TRBV5-1 and J usage is TRBJ2-5; weak D call: TRBD1 (5 bases). Germline V gene data show CDR1 as SGHRS and CDR2 as YFSETQ. V lost 3 bases, J lost 5 bases, and 11 bases lay in between. The CDR3 is 13 residues long. CDR3 bases: TGCGCCAGCAGCTATACAAAGGGGGAGACCCAGTACTTC. It is translated as CASSYTKGETQYF.

The sample holds many counts of this clone. This chain uses TRBV2 with TRBJ2-7; D remains ambiguous. This CDR3 has 12 residues. CDR1 is SNHLY, CDR2 FYNNEI, per germline. The V gene lost 6 bases and the J gene lost 0 bases, with 6 bases spanning the gap. CDR3 protein: CASSRSSYEQYF. Written as DNA, the CDR3 is TGTGCCAGCAGCCGGAGCTCCTACGAGCAGTACTTC.

In this sample, this clone turned up a few times. This chain's CDR3 is CAWDRGGNTQYF. The CDR3 DNA is TGTGCCTGGGACAGGGGGGGGAATACGCAGTATTTT. The chain is built from TRBV30 and TRBJ2-3; 9 nucleotides match TRBD1. The V and J ends lost 5 bases and 7 bases, in that order; junction bases with no gene match: 4. Germline lookup yields CDR1 GTSNPN and CDR2 SVGIG (reference sequence). The CDR3 is 12 amino acids. The full variable domain, in which reference TRBV30 and TRBJ2-3 provide the parts outside the CDR3, is SQTIHQWPATLVQPVGSPLSLECTVEGTSNPNLYWYRQAAGRGLQLLFYSVGIGQISSEVPQNLSASRPQDRQFILSSKKLLLSDSGFYLCAWDRGGNTQYFGPGTRLTVL.

This clone was recorded many times. V and J are TRBV7-9 and TRBJ2-7; 10 nucleotides match TRBD1. CDR3 length: 15 residues. With 3 bases clipped from V and 3 bases from J, the junction kept 5 bases outside the gene matches. CDR1 and CDR2 from the germline V gene are SEHNR and FQNEAQ (reference sequence). DNA of the CDR3: TGTGCCAGCAGCTTCCGGGACAGGGGAGACTACGAGCAGTACTTC. This gives the protein CASSFRDRGDYEQYF.

There are many counts of this clone. The chain combines TRBV7-3 with TRBJ1-1; 8 nucleotides align to TRBD1. Trimming cost V 3 bases and J 6 bases; bases outside gene matches: 6. Germline CDR1 reads SGHTA; CDR2 reads FQGTGA. The CDR3 loop spans 14 amino acids. CDR3 protein: CASSLDRAGAEAFF. The DNA of the CDR3 is TGTGCCAGCAGCTTGGACAGGGCGGGGGCTGAAGCTTTCTTT.

This sequence joins TRBV28 and TRBJ1-5; TRBD1 is a possible D gene (5 bases). Between the trimmed V and J ends, which lost 1 base and 3 bases, there was a span of 10 bases. CDR1 MDHEN and CDR2 SYDVKM come from the germline V gene. The length of the CDR3 is 15 residues. CDR3 DNA: TGTGCCAGCAGTTTATATGCGGGGCCCAATCAGCCCCAGCATTTT. It is translated as CASSLYAGPNQPQHF.

V usage is TRBV27 and J usage is TRBJ2-7, with TRBD1 matching 7 bases. CDR1 MNHEY and CDR2 SMNVEV come from the germline V gene (reference sequence). The CDR3 is 13 amino acids. Losses at the gene ends were 3 bases for V and 5 bases for J; bases not matched to a gene: 4. The CDR3 loop is CASSLWQGDEQYF. DNA of the CDR3: TGTGCCAGCAGTTTGTGGCAGGGGGACGAGCAGTACTTC.

This clone was seen a few times. V usage is TRBV29-1 and J usage is TRBJ2-5; D might be TRBD2 (7 bases). Germline V lookup: CDR1 SQVTM, CDR2 ANQGSEA. Trimming cost V 4 bases and J 4 bases, with 13 bases left between them. CDR3 length equals 13 residues. As DNA, the CDR3 is TGCAGCGTTGTAGGGGGGGTTAGAGAGACCCAGTACTTC. Translated, it gives CSVVGGVRETQYF.

The chain is built from TRBV4-1 and TRBJ1-6; 8 nucleotides line up with TRBD1. The CDR3 has 16 amino acids. Looked up from germline, CDR1 is MGHRA and CDR2 is YSYEKL. Trimming cost V 4 bases and J 8 bases; bases outside gene matches: 10. The CDR3 DNA is TGCGCCAGCAGCCCATTACAGGGGGTCAAGGATTCACCCCTCCACTTT. This encodes CASSPLQGVKDSPLHF.

This clone was counted between two and nine times. This chain connects TRBV7-8 to TRBJ2-1; D remains unclear. From germline, CDR1 is SGHVS and CDR2 FQNEAQ. Trimming took 3 bases from V and 0 from J, leaving 12 bases between them. This CDR3 contains 16 residues. CDR3 region: CASSLRLSISYNEQFF. The CDR3 DNA reads as TGTGCCAGCAGCTTGAGGCTTAGTATCTCCTACAATGAGCAGTTCTTC. Full variable domain (outside the CDR3, taken from reference TRBV7-8 and TRBJ2-1): GAGVSQSPRYKVAKRGQDVALRCDPISGHVSLFWYQQALGQGPEFLTYFQNEAQLDKSGLPSDRFFAERPEGSVSTLKIQRTQQEDSAVYLCASSLRLSISYNEQFFGPGTRLTVL.

There are a few counts of this clone. This chain connects TRBV7-2 to TRBJ2-7; 10 positions match TRBD1. CDR3 size: 15 residues. Trimming removed 5 bases from V and 6 bases from J; junction bases left unmatched: 10. Germline V gives CDR1 SGHTA, CDR2 FQGNSA. The CDR3, as DNA: TGTGCCAGCAGCCCACTTATGGGACAGGGGCCCGAGCAGTACTTC. Translation: CASSPLMGQGPEQYF.

This clone was seen repeatedly, ten times or more. The gene calls are TRBV6-5 and TRBJ1-4, with 9 nucleotides matching TRBD1. This CDR3 has 16 residues. Trimming at V came to 1 base and at J to 8 bases, leaving 8 bases not matched to a gene. CDR1 is MNHEY, CDR2 SVGAGI, per germline. CDR3 DNA: TGTGCCAGCAGTTACTACTGGGACAGGGAAGAAGAAAAACTGTTTTTT. This sequence encodes CASSYYWDREEEKLFF.

The V gene is TRBV11-2, the J gene TRBJ1-5; the D gene is possibly TRBD1 (6 bases). The germline V gene has CDR1 SGHAT and CDR2 FQNNGV. CDR3 length: 14 amino acids. Trimming took 5 bases from V and 6 from J, leaving 14 bases between them. CDR3 sequence reads: CASSPPGDGQPQHF. In DNA, the CDR3 is TGTGCCAGCAGCCCTCCAGGGGATGGTCAGCCCCAGCATTTT.

The chain recombines TRBV6-1 with TRBJ1-2, with a possible D match to TRBD1 (6 bases). The CDR3 extends over 14 amino acids. V was trimmed by 7 bases and J by 4 bases, leaving 16 bases between them. Germline V gene lookup returns CDR1 MNHNS and CDR2 SASEGT. CDR3 loop: CASTEEGGGYGYTF. The DNA of the CDR3 is TGTGCCAGCACCGAGGAAGGGGGTGGCTATGGCTACACCTTC.

This clone came up many times. The V and J genes are TRBV2 and TRBJ2-2, with D maybe TRBD1 (5 bases). This CDR3 contains 15 residues. Trimming cost V 3 bases and J 1 base, with 9 bases left between them. Germline assignment: CDR1 SNHLY and CDR2 FYNNEI. CDR3 sequence reads: CASSDGHQNTGELFF. CDR3 DNA sequence: TGTGCCAGCAGTGACGGACACCAGAACACCGGGGAGCTGTTTTTT.

The table lists this clone with many counts. The V call is TRBV7-2, the J call TRBJ1-6; a weak D match, TRBD1 (5 bases). Trimming pared 5 bases from V and 7 bases from J, leaving 15 bases between. Germline-derived CDR1 and CDR2 are SGHTA and FQGNSA. CDR3 length equals 15 residues. CDR3 in DNA: TGTGCCAGCAGCCCGGGGGGGGGTGGGAATTCACCCCTCCACTTT. It is translated as CASSPGGGGNSPLHF. The whole variable domain, remainder taken from reference TRBV7-2 and TRBJ1-6, is GAGVSQSPSNKVTEKGKDVELRCDPISGHTALYWYRQSLGQGLEFLIYFQGNSAPDKSGLPSDRFSAERTGGSVSTLTIQRTQQEDSAVYLCASSPGGGGNSPLHFGNGTRLTVT.

This clone was counted many times. CDR3 DNA: TGTGCCAGCAGCTTACCGGGACAGGCCCCCTACGAGCAGTACTTC. Translation: CASSLPGQAPYEQYF. The V gene is TRBV5-4, the J gene TRBJ2-7, with 8 bases that match TRBD1. Germline values: CDR1 SGHNT, CDR2 YYREEE (reference sequence). The V segment lost 2 bases and the J segment 2 bases; nucleotides outside the gene matches: 6. This CDR3 is 15 amino acids long.

The V and J genes are TRBV2 and TRBJ1-2; the D gene is possibly TRBD1 (6 bases). The germline V gene has CDR1 SNHLY and CDR2 FYNNEI. The CDR3 is 16 amino acids. Trimming left V 0 bases short and J 8 bases short, with 19 bases between. As DNA, the CDR3 is TGTGCCAGCAGTGAAGCCCCACTTAGGACAGCAGAGGGCTACACCTTC. Protein sequence: CASSEAPLRTAEGYTF.

This clone was counted at least ten times. V gene TRBV18 combines with J gene TRBJ1-2; 10 nucleotides line up with TRBD1. V shed 3 bases, J shed 1 base, and the junction held 5 bases outside the gene matches. The V gene's germline CDR1 is KGHSH and CDR2 LQKENI. The length of the CDR3 is 16 residues. CDR3 bases: TGTGCCAGCTCACCCGGGACAGGGGCCCTTAACTATGGCTACACCTTC. It specifies CASSPGTGALNYGYTF.

This clone was detected a few times. The V gene is TRBV7-9, the J gene TRBJ2-2; possible D gene TRBD2, 6 bases. This CDR3 comprises 17 residues. Germline V gives CDR1 SEHNR, CDR2 FQNEAQ (reference sequence). Trimming took off 1 base at V and 4 bases at J, with 16 bases between the two ends. CDR3 sequence reads: CASSLVAARDVTGELFF. The CDR3 nucleotides read TGTGCCAGCAGCTTAGTAGCGGCCAGGGATGTCACCGGGGAGCTGTTTTTT. Looking up the rest from reference TRBV7-9 and TRBJ2-2 gives the full variable domain: DTGVSQNPRHKITKRGQNVTFRCDPISEHNRLYWYRQTLGQGPEFLTYFQNEAQLEKSRLLSDRFSAERPKGSFSTLEIQRTEQGDSAMYLCASSLVAARDVTGELFFGEGSRLTVL.

This clone was seen ten or more times. The chain links TRBV2 to TRBJ1-2; no clear D gene. There are 13 residues in the CDR3. V lost 5 bases to trimming and J lost 3 bases, with 10 bases between them. Germline loops: CDR1 SNHLY, CDR2 FYNNEI. The CDR3 reads CASSLRRDYGYTF. The CDR3 coding sequence is TGTGCCAGCAGTTTGAGACGGGACTATGGCTACACCTTC.

In its sample, this clone was seen many times. This chain connects TRBV19 to TRBJ2-7, with D perhaps matching TRBD2 (6 bases). CDR1 is LNHDA and CDR2 is SQIVND in the germline V gene (reference sequence). V gave up 7 bases and J gave up 2 bases, with 21 bases separating them. The length of the CDR3 is 16 residues. The CDR3, as DNA: TGTGCCAGTAAAACCCAGCACCGGGGGTTAGCCTACGAGCAGTACTTC. Translating it yields CASKTQHRGLAYEQYF.

CDR3 region: CASSLTGGQPQHF. The CDR3 region has the DNA TGCGCCAGCAGCCTGACGGGGGGCCAGCCCCAGCATTTT. The chain links TRBV5-1 to TRBJ1-5, with D possibly being TRBD1 (6 bases). The CDR3 sequence is 13 residues long. Trimming removed 4 bases from V and 7 bases from J, with 12 bases in between. The V gene's germline CDR1 is SGHRS and CDR2 YFSETQ.

This clone was detected ten times or more. The J gene is TRBJ1-1, the V gene TRBV28, with 7 bases fitting TRBD1. The J segment lost 7 bases and the V segment lost 2 bases, leaving 4 bases of the junction unmatched. CDR1 is MDHEN, CDR2 SYDVKM, per germline. The CDR3 is 13 amino acids. The CDR3 region has the DNA TGTGCCAGCAGTTTACGAGGGACAGTTGAAGCTTTCTTT. Its translation is CASSLRGTVEAFF.

In the case of this clone: The junction does not match germline at one end; this may be a read error. This CDR3 reads CASSQGPSATNEKLFF. The CDR3, as DNA: TGTGCCAGCAGCCAAGGGCCCTCTGCAACTAATGAAAAACTGTTTTTT. The chain links TRBV4-1 to TRBJ1-4, with D uncertain. From germline, CDR1 is MGHRA and CDR2 YSYEKL. The CDR3 is 16 residues long.

The table lists this clone with many counts. V is TRBV9 and J is TRBJ2-1; 10 nucleotides align to TRBD2. The CDR3 has 15 amino acids. The V and J ends lost 4 bases and 8 bases, in that order; junction bases with no gene match: 9. CDR1 and CDR2 from the germline V gene are SGDLS and YYNGEE. The CDR3 loop reads CASSLLSGGFDEQFF. The DNA for the CDR3 is TGTGCCAGCAGCTTACTTAGCGGGGGGTTCGATGAGCAGTTCTTC.

This clone was detected many times. The chain couples TRBV2 to TRBJ1-5; tentatively, D is TRBD1 (5 bases). The CDR3 has 13 residues. Trimming stripped 6 bases from V and 7 bases from J, with 13 bases between. Germline V gene data show CDR1 as SNHLY and CDR2 as FYNNEI. The CDR3 loop is CASRDIASQPQHF. CDR3 nucleotides: TGTGCCAGCAGGGACATAGCCTCCCAGCCCCAGCATTTT.